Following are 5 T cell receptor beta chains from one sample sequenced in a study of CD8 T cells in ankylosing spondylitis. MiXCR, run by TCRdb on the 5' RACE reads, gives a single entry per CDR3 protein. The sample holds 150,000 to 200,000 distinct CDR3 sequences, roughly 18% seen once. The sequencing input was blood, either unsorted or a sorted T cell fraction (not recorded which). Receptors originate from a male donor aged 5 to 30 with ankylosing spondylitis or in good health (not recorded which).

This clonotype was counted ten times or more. The CDR3 coding sequence is TGTGCCAGCAGCGGACTACAGGGGAGGACTGAAGCTTTCTTT. This gives the protein CASSGLQGRTEAFF. The rearrangement links TRBV6-1 to TRBJ1-1, with TRBD1 identical over 7 bases. Germline CDR1 is MNHNS and CDR2 is SASEGT. With V trimmed by 6 bases and J by 5 bases, 9 bases remained unmatched. This CDR3 region has 14 residues.

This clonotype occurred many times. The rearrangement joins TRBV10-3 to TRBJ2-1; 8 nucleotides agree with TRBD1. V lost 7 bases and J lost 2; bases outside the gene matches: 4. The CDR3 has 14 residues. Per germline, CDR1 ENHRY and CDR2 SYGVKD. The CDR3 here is CAITGQGAYNEQFF. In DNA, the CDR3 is TGTGCCATCACCGGACAGGGAGCCTACAATGAGCAGTTCTTC.

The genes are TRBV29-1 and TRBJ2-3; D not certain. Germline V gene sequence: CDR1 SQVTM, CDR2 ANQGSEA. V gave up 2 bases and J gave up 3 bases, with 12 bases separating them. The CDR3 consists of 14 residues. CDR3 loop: CSVERTDHTDTQYF. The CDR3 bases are TGCAGCGTTGAAAGGACCGACCATACAGATACGCAGTATTTT.

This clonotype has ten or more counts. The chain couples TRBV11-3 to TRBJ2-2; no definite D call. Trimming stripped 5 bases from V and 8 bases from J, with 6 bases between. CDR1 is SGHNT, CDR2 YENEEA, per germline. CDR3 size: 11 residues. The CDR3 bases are TGTGCCAGCAGCACGGCGGGGGAGCTGTTTTTT. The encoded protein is CASSTAGELFF.

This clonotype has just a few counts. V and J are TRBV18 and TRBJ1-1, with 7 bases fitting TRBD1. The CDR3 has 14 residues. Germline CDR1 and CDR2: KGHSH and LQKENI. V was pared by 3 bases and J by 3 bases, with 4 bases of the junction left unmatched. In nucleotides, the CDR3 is TGTGCCAGCTCACCGAGACAGGGCGACACTGAAGCTTTCTTT. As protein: CASSPRQGDTEAFF.